A selection of T cell receptor beta chains follows, all from one sample in a study of cytotoxic CD8 clonotypes in ibrutinib-treated CLL. Measured with immunoSEQ multiplex PCR; TCRdb has only the in-frame clones, and not every one. Of around 91,000 clones detected, about 82% appear once; the ten largest clones hold under 6.5%. The sample consisted of PBMCs, taken before ibrutinib treatment. All receptors come from a human donor with chronic lymphocytic leukemia. Each CDR3 is given with its conserved first and last residue. The order of the fields is J gene, V gene, CDR3 protein.

TRBJ2-7,TRBV5-4,CASSFGTGIYEQYF
TRBJ1-1,TRBV6-1,CASSSKANTEAFF
TRBJ2-5,TRBV29-1,CSVATSSRETQYF
TRBJ2-2,TRBV7-9,CASSLIRGNTGELFF
TRBJ2-7,TRBV7-2,CASSFGGSSYEQYF
TRBJ2-7,TRBV29-1,CSVRPGQGDHEQYF
TRBJ2-5,TRBV18,CASSPVQETQYF
TRBJ2-5,TRBV15,CATSRNTGLTAEETQYF
TRBJ1-1,TRBV9,CASSSRVSETEAFF
TRBJ1-5,TRBV4-1,CASSRTGLDQPQHF
TRBJ1-1,TRBV7-3,CASSSGLLGEAFF
TRBJ2-7,TRBV5-1,CASSVAAGGASYEQYF
TRBJ2-7,TRBV28,CASSFLGVAGEGEQYF
TRBJ2-7,TRBV28,CASSFTRYSYEQYF
TRBJ2-5,TRBV29-1,CSVVRGGTGQETQYF
TRBJ2-7,TRBV5-1,CASSPWGLAGGEQYF
TRBJ1-1,TRBV14,CASSQGFRTRPWEAFF
TRBJ1-2,TRBV27,CASSLSYNNYGYTF
TRBJ2-4,TRBV20-1,CSAREDTIQYF
TRBJ1-5,TRBV28,CASSLYSNQPQHF
TRBJ1-2,TRBV5-1,CASSLIGGINGYTF
TRBJ1-1,TRBV7-2,CASSLSRVAFF
TRBJ2-1,TRBV11-2,CASQGTSGRLSYNEQFF
TRBJ1-5,TRBV5-8,CASSLPREIQPQHF
TRBJ2-1,TRBV29-1,CTLISRRGGNEQFF
TRBJ1-2,TRBV7-9,CASSDYHRDREYGYTF
TRBJ2-5,TRBV9,CASSVSGRGDETQYF
TRBJ2-1,TRBV9,CASSVDRVAIYNEQFF
TRBJ2-4,TRBV28,CASSLRTDQYF
TRBJ2-2,TRBV7-3,CASSLRPGGFTGELFF
TRBJ2-3,TRBV4-2,CASSQEGGLTDTQYF
TRBJ2-7,TRBV5-4,CASSLGGNSAYEQYF
TRBJ1-1,TRBV12-5,CASGSTLQWTEAFF
TRBJ2-1,TRBV6-6,CASSFGPNNEQFF
TRBJ2-3,TRBV5-4,CASSPRTSDTQYF
TRBJ2-1,TRBV7-3,CASSPHLAGSYNEQFF
TRBJ2-7,TRBV28,CASRLPGVNEQYF
TRBJ2-7,TRBV5-4,CASSRGVGRYEQYF
TRBJ1-2,TRBV28,CASSYYRSSNYGYTF
TRBJ2-7,TRBV7-3,CASSATSSSYEQYF
TRBJ2-7,TRBV7-9,CASSGRGGRAEQYF
TRBJ1-2,TRBV7-2,CASSWALQSNYGYTF
TRBJ2-1,TRBV18,CASSPSGLAGGNEQFF
TRBJ2-7,TRBV11-3,CASSITGIGVAEQYF
TRBJ2-7,TRBV7-8,CASSPRDRGTTGSYEQYF
TRBJ1-5,TRBV5-8,CASSFQGWRQPQHF
TRBJ2-1,TRBV9,CASSADHRGSYNEQFF
TRBJ2-3,TRBV6-5,CASSLGAASTDTQYF
TRBJ2-7,TRBV7-2,CASSLAISGPAYEQYF
TRBJ1-5,TRBV19,CASSFDRDQPQHF
TRBJ2-1,TRBV4-1,CASSQEGSGGYNEQFF
TRBJ1-5,TRBV25-1,CASSDRGNQPQHF
TRBJ1-5,TRBV29-1,CSVRVGVESNQPQHF
TRBJ2-1,TRBV9,CASSVGESGYEQFF
TRBJ2-3,TRBV10-2,CASSEDYSTDTQYF